Sequencing of this T cell receptor beta chain was carried out in a study of OX40 agonist ivuxolimab in advanced cancers. About the research overall: With ivuxolimab, an agonistic anti-OX40 (CD134) antibody, patients were treated. Three patients responded partially, comprising one with hepatocellular carcinoma and two with cutaneous melanoma. General study results and limits: The study found that CD8+ T cells averaged more expanded clones than CD4+. The study did not work out the antigen specificity of the expanded peripheral T cells.

Trimming took 7 bases from V and 2 from J, leaving 17 bases between them. The germline CDR1 and CDR2 sequences are MNHNS and SASEGT. CDR3 length: 15 residues. Details on this clone: The antigen is not known.

Method: immunoSEQ multiplex PCR; TCRdb's copy keeps in-frame clones and lacks some. The top ten hold about 26% of the sample, which has more than 25,000 clones, 84% seen once. The chain employs TRBV6-1 and TRBJ2-5, with D possibly TRBD2 on 7 matching bases. Sequenced here: CD4+ or CD8+ T cells sorted from blood, sampled in a trial of the OX40 agonist ivuxolimab. The sequence was collected from an adult with an advanced solid tumor such as melanoma, head and neck, liver or kidney cancer. The DNA for the CDR3 is TGTGCCAGCAACCTAGGGGGGGGGATTCAAGAGACCCAGTACTTC. The encoded protein is CASNLGGGIQETQYF.